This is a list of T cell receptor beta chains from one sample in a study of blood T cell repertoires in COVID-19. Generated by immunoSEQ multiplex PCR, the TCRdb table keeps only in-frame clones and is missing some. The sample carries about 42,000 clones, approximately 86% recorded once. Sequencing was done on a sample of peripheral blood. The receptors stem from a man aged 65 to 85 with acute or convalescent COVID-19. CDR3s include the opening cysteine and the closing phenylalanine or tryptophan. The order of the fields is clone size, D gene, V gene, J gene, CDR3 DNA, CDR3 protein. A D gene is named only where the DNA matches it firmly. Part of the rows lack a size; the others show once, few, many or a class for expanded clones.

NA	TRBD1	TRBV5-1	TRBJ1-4	TGCGCCAGCAGCCAGGGACAGGGAACTAATGAAAAACTGTTTTTT	CASSQGQGTNEKLFF
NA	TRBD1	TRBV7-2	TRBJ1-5	TGTGCCAGCAGTCAAGACAGGGCGAATCAGCCCCAGCATTTT	CASSQDRANQPQHF
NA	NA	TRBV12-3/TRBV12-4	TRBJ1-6	TGTGCCAGCAGTTTAGCGCAGAGGACACCCCTCCACTTT	CASSLAQRTPLHF
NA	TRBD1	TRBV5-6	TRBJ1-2	TGTGCCAGCAGCTTGACCAACAGGGGTGGCTACACCTTC	CASSLTNRGGYTF
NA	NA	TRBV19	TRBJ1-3	TGTGCCAGTAGTAGACAGATTTCGAGCTCTGGAAACACCATATATTTT	CASSRQISSSGNTIYF
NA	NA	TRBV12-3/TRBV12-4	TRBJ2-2	TGTGCCAGCGCGCTCTATAACACCGGGGAGCTGTTTTTT	CASALYNTGELFF
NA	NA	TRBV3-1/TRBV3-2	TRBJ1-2	TGTGCCAGCAGCAGCAGGGGCGGACATGGCTACACCTTC	CASSSRGGHGYTF
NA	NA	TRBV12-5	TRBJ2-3	TGTGCTAGTGGTTTTGGGGGCTCAGCTAGCACAGATACGCAGTATTTT	CASGFGGSASTDTQYF
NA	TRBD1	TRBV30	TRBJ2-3	TGTGCCTGGAGCCTGGACAGGATGAGCACAGATACGCAGTATTTT	CAWSLDRMSTDTQYF
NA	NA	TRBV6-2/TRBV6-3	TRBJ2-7	TGTGCCAGCAGTAATCTGACTCGAAGGCCCTACGAGCAGTACTTC	CASSNLTRRPYEQYF
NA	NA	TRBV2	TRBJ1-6	TGTGCCAGCAGTGAAGGGACAGAGAAGGGCTCACCCCTCCACTTT	CASSEGTEKGSPLHF
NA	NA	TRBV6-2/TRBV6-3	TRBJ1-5	TGTGCCAGCAGTCCCTATCGGGGGCAGCCCCAGCATTTT	CASSPYRGQPQHF
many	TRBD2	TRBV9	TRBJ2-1	TGTGCCAGCAGCGTCGCCGGGACTAGCGATGATGAGCAGTTCTTC	CASSVAGTSDDEQFF
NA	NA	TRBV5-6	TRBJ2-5	TGTGCCAGCAGCTTTTGGGGGCCGAGGGAGACCCAGTACTTC	CASSFWGPRETQYF
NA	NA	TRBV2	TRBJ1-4	TGTGCCAGCAGTGAAGGGGAGGAAAAACTGTTTTTT	CASSEGEEKLFF
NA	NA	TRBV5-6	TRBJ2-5	TGTGCCAGCAGCTTGAGCATGGAGACCCAGTACTTC	CASSLSMETQYF
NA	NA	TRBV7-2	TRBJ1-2	TGTGCCAGCAGCTTAGATCCAGGTGGCTACACCTTC	CASSLDPGGYTF
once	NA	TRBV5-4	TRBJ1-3	TGTGCCAGCAGCACCTCTACCGGAAACACCATATATTTT	CASSTSTGNTIYF
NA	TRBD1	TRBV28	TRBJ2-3	TGTGCCACCCGACAGGGGATCACAGATACGCAGTATTTT	CATRQGITDTQYF
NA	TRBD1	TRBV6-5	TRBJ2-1	TGTGCCAGCAGTTACCCCCACACAGGGGAAGATGAGCAGTTCTTC	CASSYPHTGEDEQFF
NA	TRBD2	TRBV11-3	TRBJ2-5	TGTGCCAGCAGCTTAAGGGCTAGCGGGAGTATGGAGACCCAGTACTTC	CASSLRASGSMETQYF
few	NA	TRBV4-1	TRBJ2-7	TGCGCCAGCAGCCAAGAACAGGGCCCCTACGAGCAGTACTTC	CASSQEQGPYEQYF
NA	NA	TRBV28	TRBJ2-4	TGTGCCAGCAGCGCCCCTGGGGGACAACTGCCCGGGGAAAATCAGTACTTC	CASSAPGGQLPGENQYF
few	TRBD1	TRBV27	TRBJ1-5	TGTGCCAGCAGTACCGGACAGGGCCCTAGGCCCCAGCATTTT	CASSTGQGPRPQHF
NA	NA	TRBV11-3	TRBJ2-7	TGTGCCAGCAGCTCCCCCCAGGCCCCCTACGAGCAGTACTTC	CASSSPQAPYEQYF
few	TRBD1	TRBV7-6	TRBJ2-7	TGTGCCAGCAGCTCCCAGACAGGGGGGCAATACGAGCAGTACTTC	CASSSQTGGQYEQYF
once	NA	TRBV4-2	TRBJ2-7	TGTGCCAGCAGCCAAGAGGCCCCCTACGAGCAGTACTTC	CASSQEAPYEQYF
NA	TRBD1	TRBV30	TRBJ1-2	TGTGCCTGGTCTCCCGGGACAGGGGAAAGAGGCTACACCTTC	CAWSPGTGERGYTF
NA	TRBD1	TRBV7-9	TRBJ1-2	TGTGCCAGCAGCTTATTGACAGGGGGTGAAAATGGCTACACCTTC	CASSLLTGGENGYTF
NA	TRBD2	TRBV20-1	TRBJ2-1	TGCAGTGCTAGTGGCCTACTAGCGGGAAAGAATGAGCAGTTCTTC	CSASGLLAGKNEQFF
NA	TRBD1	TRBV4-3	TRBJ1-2	TGCGCCAGCAGCCATGGGGGACAGGGAGTTAGTGGCTACACCTTC	CASSHGGQGVSGYTF
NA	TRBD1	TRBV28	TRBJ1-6	TGTGCCAGCAGTCCCCCGACAGGGGATGGTTCACCCCTCCACTTT	CASSPPTGDGSPLHF